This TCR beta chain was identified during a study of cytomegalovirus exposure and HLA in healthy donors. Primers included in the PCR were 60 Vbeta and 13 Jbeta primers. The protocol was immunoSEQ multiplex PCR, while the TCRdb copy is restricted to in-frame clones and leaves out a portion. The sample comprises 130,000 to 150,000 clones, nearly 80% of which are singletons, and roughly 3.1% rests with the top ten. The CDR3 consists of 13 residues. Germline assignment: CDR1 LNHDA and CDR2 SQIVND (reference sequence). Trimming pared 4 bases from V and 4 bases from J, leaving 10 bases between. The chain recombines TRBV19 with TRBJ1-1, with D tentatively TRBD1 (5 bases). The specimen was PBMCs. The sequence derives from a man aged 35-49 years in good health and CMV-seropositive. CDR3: CASSTGRATEAFF. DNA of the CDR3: TGTGCCAGTAGTACGGGCAGGGCCACTGAAGCTTTCTTT.